Listed below are T cell receptor beta chains from one sample, sequenced in a study of cytomegalovirus exposure and HLA in healthy donors. Profiled with immunoSEQ multiplex PCR; TCRdb holds only in-frame clones, not every one. In the table there are fewer than 150,000 clones, 75% to 80% of which are singletons. The specimen was PBMCs. The receptors come from a woman in her 40s in good health and CMV-seropositive. Both conserved end residues are part of each CDR3. Fields, in order: J gene, clone size, CDR3 length, V gene, D gene, CDR3 DNA, CDR3 protein. D genes are given only for firm matches. A row's size may be missing; if present it is once, few, many or a size class.

TRBJ2-2,once,15,TRBV7-3,TRBD1,TGTGCCAGCAGCTATGACAGGGGGGGCACCGGGGAGCTGTTTTTT,CASSYDRGGTGELFF
TRBJ1-2,-,13,TRBV28,-,TGTGCCAGCAGTCATGAGCATATGTACGGCTACACCTTC,CASSHEHMYGYTF
TRBJ2-5,-,12,TRBV5-1,TRBD1,TGCGCCAGCAGCTCAGGCCAGGGGGCCCAGTACTTC,CASSSGQGAQYF
TRBJ2-2,-,15,TRBV5-1,TRBD1,TGCGCCAGCAGCTGGGACGGACAGGGGACCGGGGAGCTGTTTTTT,CASSWDGQGTGELFF
TRBJ2-7,once,15,TRBV28,-,TGTGCCAGCAGCTTCACCGGACTAAGCGGTGATGAGCAGTACTTC,CASSFTGLSGDEQYF
TRBJ2-7,-,14,TRBV6-6,TRBD2,TGTGCCACGGGGGGTATGGGACCTTCCTACGAGCAGTACTTC,CATGGMGPSYEQYF
TRBJ2-7,-,16,TRBV10-1,-,TGCGCCAGCAGTGAGTCAAGGACAGGGAGGGGGAACGAGCAGTACTTC,CASSESRTGRGNEQYF
TRBJ2-3,-,16,TRBV7-9,TRBD2,TGTTCCAGCAGCTCCGCCGGGACTAGCGTTACAGATACGCAGTATTTT,CSSSSAGTSVTDTQYF
TRBJ2-5,-,16,TRBV5-1,TRBD2,TGCGCCAGCAGCTCGACTAGCGGGAGTGGGGGGGAGACCCAGTACTTC,CASSSTSGSGGETQYF
TRBJ2-7,-,11,TRBV7-2,-,TGTGCCAGCAGCTCCTACTACGAGCAGTACTTC,CASSSYYEQYF
TRBJ1-2,-,15,TRBV28,TRBD1,TGTGCCAGCAGTTTAGAGGGGACAGGCAACTATGGCTACACCTTC,CASSLEGTGNYGYTF
TRBJ2-1,-,13,TRBV5-4,TRBD2,TGTGCCAGCAGCGGACTAGCCTACAATGAGCAGTTCTTC,CASSGLAYNEQFF
TRBJ1-5,-,14,TRBV5-5,-,TGTGCCAGCAGCTTGGACAGTAGCAATCAGCCCCAGCATTTT,CASSLDSSNQPQHF
TRBJ2-7,-,15,TRBV11-2,-,TGTGCCAGCAGCTTATTGTTTAGCGGCACCTACGAGCAGTACTTC,CASSLLFSGTYEQYF
TRBJ2-3,-,16,TRBV4-1,TRBD1,TGCGCCAGCAGCCGCCTGGGACAGGTTGTCACAGATACGCAGTATTTT,CASSRLGQVVTDTQYF